The 14 T cell receptor beta chains below were found in one sample sequenced in a study of cytomegalovirus exposure and HLA in healthy donors (dated by TCRdb to the late 2010s). The library was prepared using the immunoSEQ multiplex PCR assay. For the multiplex PCR, a mixture combining 60 forward primers for TCR Vbeta segments and 13 reverse primers for TCR Jbeta segments was used. TCRdb took this table from immuneACCESS and kept in-frame rearrangements with V and J called. Such tables lack part of the clones; where checked against another copy, unresolved V genes explain under half of the gap, and the rest is unexplained. The sample records fewer than 200,000 clones, about four fifths of which are singletons. Jointly, the top ten make up 14% of the sample. Sample: PBMCs. The receptors stem from a woman in her thirties in good health and CMV-seropositive.

The CDR3 DNA reads as TGTGCCAGCAGTTACGGGACAGCCAACTATGGCTACACCTTC. Amino acids: CASSYGTANYGYTF. The chain links TRBV6-6 to TRBJ1-2; 7 nucleotides agree with TRBD1. CDR1 and CDR2 (germline): MNHNY, SVGAGI (reference sequence). The CDR3 is 14 amino acids. V was clipped by 2 bases and J by 2 bases; unmatched bases: 2.

The chain couples TRBV2 to TRBJ1-1; D possibly corresponds to TRBD1 (5 bases). Trimming left V 7 bases short and J 3 bases short, with 15 bases between. Germline V gene sequence: CDR1 SNHLY, CDR2 FYNNEI. CDR3 length: 14 amino acids. The CDR3 loop is CASTRGGSYTEAFF. The CDR3 DNA reads as TGTGCCAGCACCCGTGGGGGGTCTTACACTGAAGCTTTCTTT.

As regards this clone: A read error may account for a junction end that differs from germline. The CDR3 DNA is TGTGCCAGTAGTGAGAATAGGGGAGGAACAGATACGCAGTATTTT. This codes for CASSENRGGTDTQYF. J is TRBJ2-3 and V is TRBV6-1; TRBD2 might be the D (6 bases). The germline V gene encodes CDR1 MNHNS and CDR2 SASEGT. The CDR3 runs 15 residues.

This clone was detected once. The V and J genes are TRBV27 and TRBJ1-2; 8 nucleotides agree with TRBD1. J lost 6 bases, V lost 4 bases, and 16 bases had no gene match. Germline assignment: CDR1 MNHEY and CDR2 SMNVEV (reference sequence). The CDR3 is made up of 17 amino acids. CDR3 in DNA: TGTGCCAGCAGTTCTACCACTCCGGGACAGGCGGCCCATGGCTACACCTTC. It codes for CASSSTTPGQAAHGYTF.

The V and J genes are TRBV10-3 and TRBJ1-6; TRBD1 matches at 7 bases. V was clipped by 2 bases and J by 6 bases; unmatched bases: 4. CDR3 size: 15 residues. CDR1 is ENHRY, CDR2 SYGVKD, per germline. This CDR3 reads CAISELDRSNSPLHF. In DNA form, the CDR3 reads TGTGCCATCAGTGAGCTGGACAGGTCTAATTCACCCCTCCACTTT.

This clone occurred a few times. The chain is built from TRBV7-2 and TRBJ2-7; tentatively, D is TRBD2 (5 bases). Trimming cost V 1 base and J 6 bases, with 13 bases left between them. The CDR3 totals 14 residues. The germline gives CDR1 SGHTA, CDR2 FQGNSA. CDR3 sequence reads: CASSLGASTREQYF. The CDR3, as DNA: TGTGCCAGCAGCTTAGGGGCTAGCACACGCGAGCAGTACTTC.

The genes are TRBV14 and TRBJ2-7, with D tentatively TRBD2 (5 bases). Germline V CDR1 and CDR2: SGHDN, FVKESK. The CDR3 contains 14 residues. With 1 base removed from V and 4 bases from J, the gap between germline ends came to 11 bases. The CDR3, as DNA: TGTGCCAGCAGCCAAGTCAAGACTACTTACGAGCAGTACTTC. It is translated as CASSQVKTTYEQYF.

In this sample, this clone turned up a few times. V usage is TRBV11-3 and J usage is TRBJ2-7; D is possibly TRBD2 (6 bases). This CDR3 has 13 amino acids. V lost 5 bases to trimming and J lost 6 bases, with 14 bases between them. Per germline, CDR1 SGHNT and CDR2 YENEEA. In DNA, the CDR3 is TGTGCCAGCAGCCTCCGGGGAGCGGGCGAGCAGTACTTC. Protein: CASSLRGAGEQYF.

CDR3: CASSLRQGAPYEQYF. The CDR3 region has the DNA TGTGCCAGCAGTTTAAGACAGGGGGCCCCCTACGAGCAGTACTTC. The genes are TRBV7-9 and TRBJ2-7; 10 nucleotides match TRBD1. The CDR3 totals 15 residues. V dropped 6 bases and J dropped 2; count of bases not matched to a gene: 7. The germline V gene encodes CDR1 SEHNR and CDR2 FQNEAQ (reference sequence).

J is TRBJ2-1 and V is TRBV19, with TRBD2 as a possible D gene (6 bases). Deletions cut 2 bases from V and 7 bases from J, with 15 bases between. Germline V gene data show CDR1 as LNHDA and CDR2 as SQIVND (reference sequence). CDR3 size: 15 residues. In DNA form, the CDR3 reads TGTGCCAGTAGTATACTAGCGAGGGTTGGGAATGAGCAGTTCTTC. Residues: CASSILARVGNEQFF.

The genes are TRBV7-3 and TRBJ2-5, with D perhaps TRBD1 (5 bases). The CDR3 runs 14 residues. The V gene's germline CDR1 is SGHTA and CDR2 FQGTGA. The V end lost 7 bases, the J end lost 2 bases, and 14 bases lay between the germline ends. The CDR3 is CASTNQGRQETQYF. The CDR3 nucleotides read TGTGCCAGCACCAATCAGGGTAGGCAAGAGACCCAGTACTTC.

This chain links TRBV19 with TRBJ2-1, with 10 nucleotides matching TRBD1. Trimming at V came to 5 bases and at J to 2 bases, leaving 6 bases not matched to a gene. CDR1 and CDR2 (germline): LNHDA, SQIVND (reference sequence). This CDR3 comprises 16 residues. The CDR3 reads CASSPRTGGAYNEQFF. In nucleotides, the CDR3 is TGTGCCAGTAGTCCAAGGACAGGGGGTGCCTACAATGAGCAGTTCTTC.

The V gene is TRBV11-2, the J gene TRBJ2-7; 10 nucleotides match TRBD1. Germline lookup yields CDR1 SGHAT and CDR2 FQNNGV. The ends lost 4 bases at V and 6 bases at J; junction bases unmatched: 6. CDR3 size: 14 residues. CDR3 sequence: CASSSTGGMGEQYF. In DNA, the CDR3 is TGTGCCAGCAGCTCGACAGGGGGCATGGGCGAGCAGTACTTC.

The chain employs TRBV10-3 and TRBJ2-1; possible D gene TRBD2, 5 bases. V lost 9 bases and J 8 bases, leaving 14 bases between the germline ends. Germline V gene sequence: CDR1 ENHRY, CDR2 SYGVKD. The CDR3 loop spans 12 amino acids. The CDR3 DNA follows: TGTGCCATAGGACTGTTAAGGGATGAGCAGTTCTTC. Translation: CAIGLLRDEQFF.